This T cell receptor beta chain comes out of a study of CD8+ T cells in alopecia areata (dated by TCRdb to between 2018 and 2020). Regarding the research as a whole: To study T cell clonal expansion in alopecia areata, the researchers applied high-throughput TCRbeta sequencing to both the C3H/HeJ mouse model and human patients. RNA came from the PAXgene miRNA kit for fixed scalp, the miRNeasy kit for PBMCs, and the RNeasy kit for mouse skin. TCRbeta CDR3 regions were amplified by immunoSEQ multiplex PCR using 35 Vbeta forward and 13 Jbeta reverse primers. On the human side, TCRbeta sequencing was run on scalp tissue and on sorted CD4+ and CD8+ peripheral blood T cells from healthy controls and from alopecia areata patients with either patchy or totalis/universalis disease. Scalp clonality was compared among normal scalp (n=4), patchy alopecia areata scalp (n=8), and alopecia totalis/universalis scalp (n=8).

CDR1 and CDR2 were assigned from the germline V gene as SGHAT and FQNNGV. Reading from cysteine to phenylalanine, the CDR3 counts 15 amino acids. Solely the CDR3 DNA is kept, with 45 bases framed from the first base. At the junction V is shortened by 6 bases and J by 4 bases, with 17 bases in between. The paper's findings and limits, for the study overall: Compared with mice, TCR sequences shared between patients were less clear, possibly partly because of HLA diversity across the patient population. Unlike mouse skin, where gammadelta T cells dominate, normal human skin contains resident alphabeta T cells that get sequenced too, which complicates analysis of the scalp TCR repertoire. Lesional scalp, especially in alopecia totalis/universalis, showed higher clonality and more expanded CD8+ clones than normal scalp, suggesting antigenic drive.

With respect to this clone: The specificity of this receptor is unknown. No qualities accompany the bases; no much larger clone lies one base away.

The library was built by means of the immunoSEQ multiplex PCR assay. To provide template for TCR sequencing, every sample had RNA extracted and reverse transcribed into cDNA. SuperScript III was used for first-strand cDNA synthesis, primed with a 2:1 mix of oligo-dT and random hexamers. Amplification bias was assessed with a synthetic immune receptor repertoire, and residual bias was removed computationally. The original methods were these. After raw reads were preprocessed to remove errors, the CDR3 was defined following IMGT conventions as running from the conserved cysteine to phenylalanine. Clonality was calculated as 1 minus Shannon entropy normalized by log2 of the number of productive unique TCRs. Scalp TCRbeta sequences were cross-referenced with sorted blood CD4 and CD8 repertoires so that the CD4 or CD8 identity of scalp clones could be inferred. TCRdb holds this immuneACCESS table with in-frame rearrangements only. Some clones are missing; in checked studies, unresolved V genes explain under half, and the rest has no known cause. V and J calls and clone size are those listed in that table; D and trimming were worked out from the DNA. The table for this sample lists 110,000 to 150,000 clones; less than 75% of them were counted only once. In total, the top ten clones hold approximately 34% of the sample.

After PBMCs were isolated by density centrifugation and stained for CD3, CD4 and CD8, a FACSAria was used to sort CD4+ and CD8+ T cells. Scalp biopsies and blood samples were obtained from unaffected controls. Sequenced material: CD8+ T cells sorted from blood. The origin of this receptor is a human donor in good health. The chain employs TRBV11-2 and TRBJ2-3; the D assignment is uncertain and may be TRBD1 or TRBD2, with 6 bases supporting each. CDR3 protein: CASRGGRERADTQYF. The nucleotides are TGTGCCAGCAGGGGGGGCAGGGAGAGGGCAGATACGCAGTATTTT.